Shown below are 20 T cell receptor beta chains from a single sample sequenced in a study of T cell responses to AZD1222 COVID-19 vaccine. Using immunoSEQ multiplex PCR, the repertoire was profiled, and TCRdb retains in-frame clones only, with some absent. The sample has about 130,000 clones, more than 80% seen once; the top ten hold roughly 1.6%. Sequenced material: peripheral blood, taken on day 0 of AZD1222 vaccination. These receptors all stem from an adult in good health.

The CDR3 protein is CASSGGQGPTEAFF. CDR3 coding DNA: TGTGCCAGCAGCGGGGGACAGGGCCCCACTGAAGCTTTCTTT. The chain combines TRBV6-5 with TRBJ1-1; 9 nucleotides agree with TRBD1. CDR3 length equals 14 residues. Germline V gives CDR1 MNHEY, CDR2 SVGAGI. With V trimmed by 6 bases and J by 4 bases, 6 bases remained unmatched.

The DNA of the CDR3 is TGTGCCACCAGCAGAGTCGAGGGAGGCCCTCCCTACAATGAGCAGTTCTTC. Translating gives CATSRVEGGPPYNEQFF. V gene TRBV15 combines with J gene TRBJ2-1, with a weak D call TRBD2 (6 bases). CDR3 length: 17 residues. The V gene lost 1 base and the J gene lost 2 bases, with 15 bases spanning the gap. Germline values: CDR1 LNHNV, CDR2 YYDKDF (reference sequence).

This chain links TRBV9 with TRBJ1-2; D is ambiguous. From germline, CDR1 is SGDLS and CDR2 YYNGEE. V lost 1 base and J 6 bases, leaving 10 bases between the germline ends. There are 13 residues in the CDR3. CDR3 region: CASSVSGYDGYTF. The CDR3 bases are TGTGCCAGCAGCGTATCCGGGTACGATGGCTACACCTTC.

The chain joins TRBV5-5 to TRBJ2-5, with TRBD2 matching over 7 bases. Germline assignment: CDR1 SGHKS and CDR2 YYEKEE (reference sequence). After removal of 2 bases from V and 4 bases from J, the junction contained 14 bases not matched to a gene. This CDR3 has 17 residues. This CDR3 reads CASSFAGGGRERETQYF. CDR3 nucleotides: TGTGCCAGCAGCTTCGCGGGCGGCGGGAGAGAACGAGAGACCCAGTACTTC.

The chain employs TRBV28 and TRBJ2-4, with D perhaps being TRBD1 or TRBD2 (5 bases each). This CDR3 has 15 amino acids. Per the germline V gene, CDR1 is MDHEN and CDR2 is SYDVKM. Trimming removed 9 bases at V and 0 bases at J, with 15 bases between. CDR3 in amino acids: CASRDPLRAKNIQYF. In DNA form, the CDR3 reads TGTGCCAGTCGGGACCCCCTCCGAGCCAAAAACATTCAGTACTTC. Variable domain in full (rest from reference TRBV28 and TRBJ2-4): DVKVTQSSRYLVKRTGEKVFLECVQDMDHENMFWYRQDPGLGLRLIYFSYDVKMKEKGDIPEGYSVSREKKERFSLILESASTNQTSMYLCASRDPLRAKNIQYFGAGTRLSVL.

V gene TRBV3-1 (or the pseudogene TRBV3-2) combines with J gene TRBJ1-4, with D possibly TRBD1 on 6 matching bases. With 6 bases removed from V and 7 bases from J, the gap between germline ends came to 15 bases. Looked up from germline, CDR1 is LGHDT and CDR2 is YNNKEL (reference sequence). CDR3 length: 14 amino acids. CDR3 DNA sequence: TGTGCCAGCAGGAACAGGGTTATTGGTGAAAAACTGTTTTTT. It is translated as CASRNRVIGEKLFF.

This chain connects TRBV23-1 to TRBJ1-3; D is perhaps TRBD1 (6 bases). TRBV23-1 falls under the ORF class, with uncertain function. The CDR3 runs 16 residues. With 7 bases removed from V and 0 bases from J, the gap between germline ends came to 16 bases. The CDR3 protein is CASNRTEPLSGNTIYF. The CDR3 DNA follows: TGCGCCAGCAACCGGACAGAGCCCCTCTCTGGAAACACCATATATTTT.

The chain has TRBV5-4 and TRBJ1-1; D call uncertain. The CDR3 covers 13 residues. V was pared by 0 bases and J by 5 bases, with 8 bases between. The germline V gene encodes CDR1 SGHNT and CDR2 YYREEE (reference sequence). The CDR3 nucleotides read TGTGCCAGCAGCTTGGAGAGTCATACTGAAGCTTTCTTT. Translation: CASSLESHTEAFF.

The chain uses TRBV5-1 and TRBJ2-2; TRBD1 matches 7 bases. The ends lost 4 bases at V and 0 bases at J; junction bases unmatched: 3. The CDR3 sequence is 15 residues long. From germline, CDR1 is SGHRS and CDR2 YFSETQ. The CDR3 here is CASSTGQANTGELFF. Here the CDR3 DNA reads TGCGCCAGCAGCACTGGACAGGCGAACACCGGGGAGCTGTTTTTT.

This chain connects TRBV28 to TRBJ1-3; D is possibly TRBD1 (6 bases). The V end was cut by 2 bases, the J end by 1 base, with 9 bases between. Germline V gene sequence: CDR1 MDHEN, CDR2 SYDVKM. This CDR3 has 15 amino acids. The CDR3 DNA reads as TGTGCCAGCAGTTTAAGGGGGTATTCTGGAAACACCATATATTTT. It is translated as CASSLRGYSGNTIYF.

The chain uses TRBV30 and TRBJ2-7; no clear D. V lost 4 bases and J 3 bases, leaving 22 bases between the germline ends. Looked up from germline, CDR1 is GTSNPN and CDR2 is SVGIG (reference sequence). The CDR3 runs to 16 residues. In DNA form, the CDR3 reads TGTGCCTGGATTCACCCAAGGAGCGAGGACCACTACGAGCAGTACTTC. This translates into CAWIHPRSEDHYEQYF. The variable domain in full, with the rest retrieved from reference TRBV30 and TRBJ2-7, is SQTIHQWPATLVQPVGSPLSLECTVEGTSNPNLYWYRQAAGRGLQLLFYSVGIGQISSEVPQNLSASRPQDRQFILSSKKLLLSDSGFYLCAWIHPRSEDHYEQYFGPGTRLTVT.

V is TRBV18 and J is TRBJ2-7; 7 bases map to TRBD1. J was trimmed by 7 bases and V by 4 bases; bases with no gene match: 7. The CDR3 has 13 residues. Germline CDR1 and CDR2: KGHSH and LQKENI. The CDR3 coding sequence is TGTGCCAGCTCACGACAGGGAAGGTGGGAGCAGTACTTC. It yields the protein CASSRQGRWEQYF.

This CDR3 is CASSTRLTGGTGKLFF. DNA of the CDR3: TGTGCCAGCAGTACCCGATTGACAGGGGGCACGGGAAAACTGTTTTTT. The rearrangement joins TRBV28 to TRBJ1-4, with 10 bases that match TRBD1. The CDR3 covers 16 residues. V trimming: 5 bases; J trimming: 10 bases; junction bases outside the gene matches: 13. Germline loops: CDR1 MDHEN, CDR2 SYDVKM.

V and J are TRBV5-1 and TRBJ2-7; TRBD2 agrees at 7 bases. CDR1 is SGHRS and CDR2 is YFSETQ in the germline V gene. The CDR3 length is 15 residues. V trimming: 4 bases; J trimming: 6 bases; junction bases outside the gene matches: 13. CDR3 coding DNA: TGCGCCAGCAGCGGCTCAGCGGCCTCGGGGGGCGAGCAGTACTTC. Protein product: CASSGSAASGGEQYF.

This clone was recorded only once. The chain carries TRBV9 and TRBJ1-1; a possible D gene is TRBD1 (5 bases). The CDR3 covers 14 residues. Trimming stripped 0 bases from V and 4 bases from J, with 10 bases between. Germline loops: CDR1 SGDLS, CDR2 YYNGEE. This chain's CDR3 is CASSVGRGATEAFF. In nucleotides, the CDR3 is TGTGCCAGCAGCGTAGGGCGCGGGGCCACTGAAGCTTTCTTT.

About this clone: The junction differs from germline at one of its ends, possibly a read error. V usage is TRBV6-5 and J usage is TRBJ2-7; TRBD1 matches 10 bases. This CDR3 has 10 residues. The germline CDR1 and CDR2 sequences are MNHEY and SVGAGI. In DNA form, the CDR3 reads TGTGCCAGCAGTTGCCGGACAGGGGGCTTC. As protein: CASSCRTGGF.

This chain joins TRBV27 and TRBJ2-7, with 8 bases matching TRBD2. Germline V lookup: CDR1 MNHEY, CDR2 SMNVEV (reference sequence). V lost 3 bases to trimming and J lost 5 bases; unmatched junction nucleotides: 9. The CDR3 is 15 residues long. The CDR3 nucleotides read TGTGCCAGCAGTTTCTTCGCGGGAGGAGGGGACGAGCAGTACTTC. The encoded protein is CASSFFAGGGDEQYF.

This chain joins TRBV25-1 and TRBJ2-7; 8 bases align to TRBD2. The ends lost 2 bases at V and 0 bases at J; junction bases unmatched: 3. The CDR3 is 15 amino acids. The germline V gene has CDR1 MGHDK and CDR2 SYGVNS. The chain's CDR3 is CASSEGLAGSYEQYF. In DNA form, the CDR3 reads TGTGCCAGCAGTGAAGGCCTAGCGGGCTCCTACGAGCAGTACTTC.

The chain joins TRBV7-9 to TRBJ1-2; D remains unclear. The germline V gene encodes CDR1 SEHNR and CDR2 FQNEAQ (reference sequence). The CDR3 covers 15 residues. The V end was cut by 1 base, the J end by 9 bases, with 18 bases between. This chain's CDR3 is CASSLVAALEDRYTF. In DNA, the CDR3 is TGTGCCAGCAGCTTAGTCGCAGCCCTAGAGGATCGCTACACCTTC.

The chain is built from TRBV12-5 and TRBJ2-3, with D possibly being TRBD1 (6 bases). V shed 4 bases and J shed 3 bases, with 17 bases lying between them. Germline assignment: CDR1 LGHNT and CDR2 FRNRAP. This CDR3 is built from 16 residues. The CDR3 DNA reads TGTGCTAGTGGTTCACCGTGGGGGCAGGGAACAGATACGCAGTATTTT. Protein sequence: CASGSPWGQGTDTQYF.